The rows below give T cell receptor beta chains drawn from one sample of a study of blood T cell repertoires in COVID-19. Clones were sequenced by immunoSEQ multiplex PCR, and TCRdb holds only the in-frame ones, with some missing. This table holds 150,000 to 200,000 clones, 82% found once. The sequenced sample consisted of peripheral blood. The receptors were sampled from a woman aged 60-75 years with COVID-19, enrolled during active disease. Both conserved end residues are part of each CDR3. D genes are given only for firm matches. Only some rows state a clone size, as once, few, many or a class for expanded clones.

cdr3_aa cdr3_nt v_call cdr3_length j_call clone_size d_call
CASSLLANYGYTF TGTGCCAGCAGTTTATTAGCTAACTATGGCTACACCTTC TRBV28 13 TRBJ1-2 - -
CASKMTSVDNEQFF TGTGCCAGCAAAATGACATCCGTAGACAATGAGCAGTTCTTC TRBV2 14 TRBJ2-1 - -
CASKRIEEETQYF TGTGCCAGTAAGCGGATTGAGGAGGAGACCCAGTACTTC TRBV19 13 TRBJ2-5 - -
CASSPGAGGPNEQFF TGCGCCAGCAGTCCGGGGGCGGGAGGGCCTAATGAGCAGTTCTTC TRBV5-1 15 TRBJ2-1 - TRBD2
CASSSPGQGANTEAFF TGTGCCAGCAGCTCTCCCGGACAGGGGGCGAACACTGAAGCTTTCTTT TRBV11-1 16 TRBJ1-1 - TRBD1
CASSVAGGGATEAFF TGTGCCAGCAGCGTAGCGGGGGGGGGAGCCACTGAAGCTTTCTTT TRBV9 15 TRBJ1-1 - -
CASSMGPANYGYTF TGTGCCAGCAGTATGGGGCCAGCTAACTATGGCTACACCTTC TRBV6-5 14 TRBJ1-2 - -
CASSPQHGSDTQYF TGTGCCAGCAGCCCCCAACATGGTTCAGATACGCAGTATTTT TRBV7-2 14 TRBJ2-3 - -
CASSPGQDSGNTIYF TGTGCCAGCAGCCCCGGACAGGACTCTGGAAACACCATATATTTT TRBV28 15 TRBJ1-3 - TRBD1
CASSVHRLSKANYGYTF TGTGCCAGCAGCGTACACAGGTTATCGAAAGCTAACTATGGCTACACCTTC TRBV7-9 17 TRBJ1-2 - -
CASSLGASGSSYNEQFF TGTGCCAGCAGCTTAGGGGCTAGCGGGAGCTCCTACAATGAGCAGTTCTTC TRBV11-2 17 TRBJ2-1 once TRBD2
CASSRQLAGSYNEQFF TGCGCCAGCAGCCGCCAACTAGCGGGGAGTTACAATGAGCAGTTCTTC TRBV4-1 16 TRBJ2-1 once TRBD2
CASSIRDRGNYGYTF TGTGCCAGCAGCATCCGGGACAGGGGTAACTATGGCTACACCTTC TRBV5-4 15 TRBJ1-2 - TRBD1
CASSLRQGAGFF TGTGCCAGCAGTTTAAGACAGGGGGCTGGATTCTTC TRBV12-3/TRBV12-4 12 TRBJ2-1 - TRBD1
CASSHRTGQLMNTEAFF TGTGCCAGCAGCCATCGGACAGGTCAACTAATGAACACTGAAGCTTTCTTT TRBV5-4 17 TRBJ1-1 once TRBD1
CASSQGTGTDNNSPLHF TGTGCCAGCAGCCAGGGGACAGGAACCGACAATAATTCACCCCTCCACTTT TRBV3-1/TRBV3-2 17 TRBJ1-6 - TRBD1
CAISGVTGRTEAFF TGTGCCATCAGTGGGGTAACAGGGCGGACTGAAGCTTTCTTT TRBV10-3 14 TRBJ1-1 - -
CASSVGGAGTDTQYF TGTGCCAGCAGCGTTGGGGGGGCGGGCACAGATACGCAGTATTTT TRBV9 15 TRBJ2-3 - -
CASSSQGTGELFF TGCGCCAGCAGCTCACAGGGGACCGGGGAGCTGTTTTTT TRBV5-1 13 TRBJ2-2 - TRBD1
CASSLGRGGNTIYF TGTGCCAGCAGCTTAGGCCGAGGGGGAAACACCATATATTTT TRBV13 14 TRBJ1-3 - -
CASSHTSSGAGVGELFF TGTGCCAGCAGCCACACCTCGTCGGGCGCAGGGGTCGGGGAGCTGTTTTTT TRBV3-1/TRBV3-2 17 TRBJ2-2 - -
CASSPSVSSRKGYTF TGTGCCAGCAGCCCAAGCGTTAGCTCGAGGAAGGGCTACACCTTC TRBV9 15 TRBJ1-2 - -
CASSLAGGRATDTQYF TGTGCCAGCAGCTTGGCGGGCGGGAGGGCCACAGATACGCAGTATTTT TRBV5-4 16 TRBJ2-3 - TRBD2